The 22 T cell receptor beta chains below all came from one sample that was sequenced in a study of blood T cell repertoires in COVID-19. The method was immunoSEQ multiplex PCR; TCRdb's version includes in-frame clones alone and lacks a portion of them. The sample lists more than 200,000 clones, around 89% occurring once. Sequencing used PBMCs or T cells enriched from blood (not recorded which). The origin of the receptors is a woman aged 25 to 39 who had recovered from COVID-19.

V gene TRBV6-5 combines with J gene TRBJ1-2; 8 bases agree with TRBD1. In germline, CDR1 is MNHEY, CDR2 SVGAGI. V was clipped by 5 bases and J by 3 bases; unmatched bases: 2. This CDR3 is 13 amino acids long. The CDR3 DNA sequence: TGTGCCAGCAGTAACAGGGGGTACTATGGCTACACCTTC. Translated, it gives CASSNRGYYGYTF.

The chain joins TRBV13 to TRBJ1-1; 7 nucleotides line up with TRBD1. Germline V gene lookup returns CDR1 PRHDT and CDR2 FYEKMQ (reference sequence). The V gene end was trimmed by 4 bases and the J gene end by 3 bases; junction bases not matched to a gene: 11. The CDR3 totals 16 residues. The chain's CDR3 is CASSYSLGQLYTEAFF. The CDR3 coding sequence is TGTGCCAGCAGCTATAGTTTGGGACAGCTGTACACTGAAGCTTTCTTT.

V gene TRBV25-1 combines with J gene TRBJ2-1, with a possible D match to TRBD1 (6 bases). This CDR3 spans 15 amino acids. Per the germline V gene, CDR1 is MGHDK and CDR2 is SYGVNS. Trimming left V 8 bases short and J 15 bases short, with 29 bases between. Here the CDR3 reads CASGRGEGAPQGLFF. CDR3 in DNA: TGTGCCAGCGGACGTGGAGAGGGAGCCCCTCAGGGGCTGTTCTTC.

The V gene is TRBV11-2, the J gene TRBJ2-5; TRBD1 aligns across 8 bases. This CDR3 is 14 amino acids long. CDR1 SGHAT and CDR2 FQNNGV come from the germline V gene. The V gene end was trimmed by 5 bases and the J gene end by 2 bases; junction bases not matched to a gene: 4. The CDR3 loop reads CASSRQGLQETQYF. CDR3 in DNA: TGTGCCAGCAGCCGACAGGGGTTACAAGAGACCCAGTACTTC.

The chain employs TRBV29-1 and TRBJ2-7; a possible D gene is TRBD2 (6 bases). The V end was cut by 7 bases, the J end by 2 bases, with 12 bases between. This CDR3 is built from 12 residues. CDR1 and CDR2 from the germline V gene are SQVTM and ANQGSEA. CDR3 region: CSGRLGAYEQYF. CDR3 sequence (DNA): TGCAGCGGTAGACTAGGGGCCTACGAGCAGTACTTC.

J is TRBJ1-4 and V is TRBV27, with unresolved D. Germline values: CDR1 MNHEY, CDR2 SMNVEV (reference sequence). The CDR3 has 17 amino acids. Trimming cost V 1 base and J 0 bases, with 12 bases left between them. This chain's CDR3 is CASSLLTPTATNEKLFF. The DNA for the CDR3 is TGTGCCAGCAGTTTATTGACCCCCACAGCAACTAATGAAAAACTGTTTTTT.

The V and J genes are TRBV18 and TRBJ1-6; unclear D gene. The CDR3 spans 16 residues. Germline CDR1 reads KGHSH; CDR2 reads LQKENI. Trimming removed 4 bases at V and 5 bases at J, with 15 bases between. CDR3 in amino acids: CASSRAMPENNSPLHF. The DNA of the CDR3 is TGTGCCAGCTCACGTGCCATGCCGGAGAATAATTCACCCCTCCACTTT.

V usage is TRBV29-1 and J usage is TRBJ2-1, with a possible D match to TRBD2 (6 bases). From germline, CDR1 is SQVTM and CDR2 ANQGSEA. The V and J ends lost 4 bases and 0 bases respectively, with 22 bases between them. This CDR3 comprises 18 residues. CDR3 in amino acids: CSVVGGDSPPSSYNEQFF. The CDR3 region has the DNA TGCAGCGTTGTGGGTGGGGACTCGCCCCCGAGCTCCTACAATGAGCAGTTCTTC.

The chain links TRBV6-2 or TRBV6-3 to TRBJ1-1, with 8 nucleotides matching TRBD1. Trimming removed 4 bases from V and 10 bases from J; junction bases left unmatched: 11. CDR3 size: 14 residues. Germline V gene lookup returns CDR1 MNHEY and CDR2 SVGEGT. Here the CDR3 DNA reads TGTGCCAGCAGTTTCCAGGGGGCTGAAATGGGAGCTTTCTTT. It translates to CASSFQGAEMGAFF.

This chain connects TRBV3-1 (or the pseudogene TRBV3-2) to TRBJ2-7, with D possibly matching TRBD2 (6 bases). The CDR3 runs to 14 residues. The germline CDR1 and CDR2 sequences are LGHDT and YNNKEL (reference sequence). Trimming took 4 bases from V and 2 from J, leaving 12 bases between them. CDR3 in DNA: TGTGCCAGCAGCCCGGGACTTCCCACCTACGAGCAGTACTTC. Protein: CASSPGLPTYEQYF.

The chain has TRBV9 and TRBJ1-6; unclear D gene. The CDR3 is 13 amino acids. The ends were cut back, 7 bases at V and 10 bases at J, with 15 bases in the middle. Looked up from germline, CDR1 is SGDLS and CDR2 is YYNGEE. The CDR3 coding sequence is TGTGCCAGCGGGCCCGGGGAACGATCACCCCTCCACTTT. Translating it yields CASGPGERSPLHF.

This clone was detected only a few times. In DNA form, the CDR3 reads TGTGCCAGCAGTTCTACAGGGATTTTGGCTTTCTTT. It translates to CASSSTGILAFF. This chain connects TRBV28 to TRBJ1-1; possibly TRBD1 for D (6 bases). The CDR3 totals 12 residues. Trimming took off 4 bases at V and 11 bases at J, with 14 bases between the two ends. Looked up from germline, CDR1 is MDHEN and CDR2 is SYDVKM. Full variable domain (remainder filled in from reference TRBV28 and TRBJ1-1): DVKVTQSSRYLVKRTGEKVFLECVQDMDHENMFWYRQDPGLGLRLIYFSYDVKMKEKGDIPEGYSVSREKKERFSLILESASTNQTSMYLCASSSTGILAFFGQGTRLTVV.

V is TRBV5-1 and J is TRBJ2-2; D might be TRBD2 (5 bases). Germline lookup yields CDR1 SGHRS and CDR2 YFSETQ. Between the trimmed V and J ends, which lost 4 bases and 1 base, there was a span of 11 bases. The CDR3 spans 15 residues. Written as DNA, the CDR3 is TGCGCCAGCAGCGGTCCGGCGGGGAACACCGGGGAGCTGTTTTTT. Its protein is CASSGPAGNTGELFF.

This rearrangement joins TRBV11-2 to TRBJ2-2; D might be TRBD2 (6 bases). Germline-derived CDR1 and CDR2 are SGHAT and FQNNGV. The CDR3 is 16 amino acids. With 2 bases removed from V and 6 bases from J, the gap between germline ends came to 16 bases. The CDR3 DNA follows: TGTGCCAGCAGCTTAAACTCCGGGAGTAGTTCCGGGGAGCTGTTTTTT. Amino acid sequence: CASSLNSGSSSGELFF. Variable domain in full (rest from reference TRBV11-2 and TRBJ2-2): EAGVAQSPRYKIIEKRQSVAFWCNPISGHATLYWYQQILGQGPKLLIQFQNNGVVDDSQLPKDRFSAERLKGVDSTLKIQPAKLEDSAVYLCASSLNSGSSSGELFFGEGSRLTVL.

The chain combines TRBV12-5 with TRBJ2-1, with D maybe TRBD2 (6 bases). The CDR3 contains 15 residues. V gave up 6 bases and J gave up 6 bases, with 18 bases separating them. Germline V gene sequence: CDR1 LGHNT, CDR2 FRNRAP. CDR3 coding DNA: TGTGCTAGTGGCAAAGGGCAGGGAGGTTTCAATGAGCAGTTCTTC. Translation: CASGKGQGGFNEQFF. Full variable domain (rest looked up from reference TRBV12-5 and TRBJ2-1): DARVTQTPRHKVTEMGQEVTMRCQPILGHNTVFWYRQTMMQGLELLAYFRNRAPLDDSGMPKDRFSAEMPDATLATLKIQPSEPRDSAVYFCASGKGQGGFNEQFFGPGTRLTVL.

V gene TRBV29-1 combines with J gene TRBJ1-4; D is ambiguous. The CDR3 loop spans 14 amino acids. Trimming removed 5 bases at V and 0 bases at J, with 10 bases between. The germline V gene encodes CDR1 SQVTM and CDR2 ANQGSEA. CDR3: CSVRNRTTNEKLFF. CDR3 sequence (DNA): TGCAGCGTTCGAAACAGAACAACTAATGAAAAACTGTTTTTT.

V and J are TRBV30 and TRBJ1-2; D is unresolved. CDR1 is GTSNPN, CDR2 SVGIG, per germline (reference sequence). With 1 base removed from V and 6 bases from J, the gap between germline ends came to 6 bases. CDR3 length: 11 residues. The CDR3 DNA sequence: TGTGCCTGGAGTGAACACCATGGCTACACCTTC. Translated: CAWSEHHGYTF.

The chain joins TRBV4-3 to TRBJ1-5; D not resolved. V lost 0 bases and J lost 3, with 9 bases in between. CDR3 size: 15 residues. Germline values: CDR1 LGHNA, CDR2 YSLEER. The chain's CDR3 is CASSQDGRFNQPQHF. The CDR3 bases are TGCGCCAGCAGCCAAGACGGCAGGTTCAATCAGCCCCAGCATTTT.

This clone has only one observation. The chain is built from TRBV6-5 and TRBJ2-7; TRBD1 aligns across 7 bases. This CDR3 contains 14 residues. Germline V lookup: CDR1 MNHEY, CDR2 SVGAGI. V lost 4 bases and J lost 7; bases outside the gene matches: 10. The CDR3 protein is CASSFDTGAWEQYF. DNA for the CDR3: TGTGCCAGCAGTTTCGACACAGGGGCCTGGGAGCAGTACTTC.

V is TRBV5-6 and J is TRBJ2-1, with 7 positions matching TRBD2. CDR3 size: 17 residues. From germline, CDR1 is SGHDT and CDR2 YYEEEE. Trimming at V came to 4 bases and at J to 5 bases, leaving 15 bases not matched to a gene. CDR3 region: CASSREASGFLDNEQFF. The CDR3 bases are TGTGCCAGCAGCCGAGAGGCTAGCGGCTTCTTGGACAATGAGCAGTTCTTC. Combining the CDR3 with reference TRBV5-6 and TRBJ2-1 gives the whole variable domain DAGVTQSPTHLIKTRGQQVTLRCSPKSGHDTVSWYQQALGQGPQFIFQYYEEEERQRGNFPDRFSGHQFPNYSSELNVNALLLGDSALYLCASSREASGFLDNEQFFGPGTRLTVL.

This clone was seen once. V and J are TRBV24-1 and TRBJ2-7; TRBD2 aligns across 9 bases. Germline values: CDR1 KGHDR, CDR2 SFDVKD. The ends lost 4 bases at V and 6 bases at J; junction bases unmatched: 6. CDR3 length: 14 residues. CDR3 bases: TGTGCCACCAGTGACTCGGGACTAGCCAGCGAGCAGTACTTC. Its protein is CATSDSGLASEQYF.

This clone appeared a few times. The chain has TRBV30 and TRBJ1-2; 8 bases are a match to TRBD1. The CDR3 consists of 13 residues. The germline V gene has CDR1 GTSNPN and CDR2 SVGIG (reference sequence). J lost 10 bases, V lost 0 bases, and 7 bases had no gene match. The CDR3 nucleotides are TGTGCCTGGAGTGTACAAAACAGGGGGGCCTACACCTTC. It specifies CAWSVQNRGAYTF.